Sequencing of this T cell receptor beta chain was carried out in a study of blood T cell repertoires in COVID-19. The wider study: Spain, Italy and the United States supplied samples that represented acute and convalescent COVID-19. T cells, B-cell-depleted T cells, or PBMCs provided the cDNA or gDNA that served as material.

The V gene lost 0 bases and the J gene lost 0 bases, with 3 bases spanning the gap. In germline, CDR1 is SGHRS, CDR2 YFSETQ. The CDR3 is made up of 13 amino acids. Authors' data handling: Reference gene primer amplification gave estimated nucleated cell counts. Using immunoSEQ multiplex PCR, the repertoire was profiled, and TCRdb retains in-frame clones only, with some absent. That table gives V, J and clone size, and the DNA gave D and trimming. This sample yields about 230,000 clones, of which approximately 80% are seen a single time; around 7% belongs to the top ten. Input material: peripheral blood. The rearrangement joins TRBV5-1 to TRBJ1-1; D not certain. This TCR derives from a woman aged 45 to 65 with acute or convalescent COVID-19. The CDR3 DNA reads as TGCGCCAGCAGCTTGGGAGTGAACACTGAAGCTTTCTTT. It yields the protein CASSLGVNTEAFF.